The 27 T cell receptor beta chains reported below all come from one sample, sequenced in a study of blood T cells in healthy people across ages. Next came a second PCR, run for roughly 6 to 11 cycles, which used a sample-barcoded 5' primer along with a J-beta primer mix. A single record per CDR3 protein comes from TCRdb applying MiXCR to the 5' RACE reads. The sample has more than 1 million distinct CDR3 sequences; less than 50% are singletons. What was sequenced was blood. Receptor source: a woman between 55 and 75 years old in good health.

The rearrangement links TRBV7-8 to TRBJ2-3; 7 positions match TRBD2. This CDR3 has 16 amino acids. From germline, CDR1 is SGHVS and CDR2 FQNEAQ. Trimming cost V 5 bases and J 4 bases; bases outside gene matches: 12. The DNA of the CDR3 is TGTGCCAGCAGCCCAGTTTGGGGGAGGGCCTCAGATACGCAGTATTTT. It translates to CASSPVWGRASDTQYF.

The chain recombines TRBV6-1 with TRBJ2-7, with 10 bases matching TRBD1. The germline CDR1 and CDR2 sequences are MNHNS and SASEGT. J lost 6 bases, V lost 6 bases, and 20 bases had no gene match. The CDR3 extends over 18 amino acids. The CDR3 coding sequence is TGTGCCAGCAGGAAGTTGGTCGGTAGGGACAGGGGTCGTAGCGAGCAGTACTTC. Translating gives CASRKLVGRDRGRSEQYF.

This clonotype was counted ten times or more. The CDR3 sequence: CASSQAGGADTQYF. CDR3 in DNA: TGTGCCAGCTCACAAGCGGGAGGAGCAGATACGCAGTATTTT. This chain joins TRBV28 and TRBJ2-3; 9 nucleotides align to TRBD2. J lost 4 bases, V lost 8 bases, and 7 bases had no gene match. The germline CDR1 and CDR2 sequences are MDHEN and SYDVKM. The CDR3 is made up of 14 amino acids.

The chain is built from TRBV20-1 and TRBJ1-5; 9 nucleotides line up with TRBD1. Germline CDR1 and CDR2: DFQATT and SNEGSKA (reference sequence). The CDR3 is made up of 15 amino acids. V lost 4 bases to trimming and J lost 4 bases; unmatched junction nucleotides: 8. The CDR3 nucleotides are TGCAGTGCTATTCCGGGACAGGGTAGTAATCAGCCCCAGCATTTT. It yields the protein CSAIPGQGSNQPQHF.

V gene TRBV6-6 combines with J gene TRBJ2-1; the match to TRBD2 covers 8 bases. This CDR3 comprises 15 residues. Germline CDR1 is MNHNY and CDR2 is SVGAGI (reference sequence). V was pared by 7 bases and J by 5 bases, with 10 bases of the junction left unmatched. Here the CDR3 reads CASTPTAGGNNEQFF. In DNA, the CDR3 is TGTGCCAGCACTCCCACGGCGGGGGGAAACAATGAGCAGTTCTTC.

The gene calls are TRBV12-3 or TRBV12-4 and TRBJ2-1; a possible D gene is TRBD2 (5 bases). The CDR3 extends over 15 amino acids. V was trimmed by 3 bases and J by 9 bases, leaving 18 bases between them. The CDR3 DNA reads TGTGCCAGCAGTTTTGAGGGCAATGGCTTGGGTGAGCAGTTCTTC. Amino acid sequence: CASSFEGNGLGEQFF.

The J gene is TRBJ2-1, the V gene TRBV5-1, with no clear D. Judging by the DNA end, TRBJ2-7 fits better; the J call may be wrong. The CDR3 totals 16 residues. Germline CDR1 and CDR2: SGHRS and YFSETQ. CDR3 in DNA: TGCGCCAGCAGCTTGCTTGCGGCCAGCTCCTACAATGAGCAGTACTTC. Translating gives CASSLLAASSYNEQYF.

This clonotype is a singleton in its sample. The rearrangement joins TRBV30 to TRBJ1-1; tentative D call: TRBD1 (6 bases). The CDR3 has 14 amino acids. Deletions cut 4 bases from V and 5 bases from J, with 17 bases between. Looked up from germline, CDR1 is GTSNPN and CDR2 is SVGIG (reference sequence). CDR3 in amino acids: CAWTTGSEKTEAFF. CDR3 DNA sequence: TGTGCCTGGACTACAGGGTCCGAAAAAACTGAAGCTTTCTTT.

The CDR3 protein is CASAIGLAGLETQYF. The CDR3 nucleotides are TGTGCTAGTGCCATCGGACTAGCGGGATTAGAGACCCAGTACTTC. This sequence joins TRBV12-5 and TRBJ2-5; 12 positions agree with TRBD2. The V gene's germline CDR1 is LGHNT and CDR2 FRNRAP. V shed 7 bases and J 4 bases; nucleotides not matched to a gene: 7. This CDR3 region has 15 residues.

This clonotype was seen a handful of times. This chain joins TRBV13 and TRBJ2-6; D ambiguous. V lost 2 bases and J lost 0, with 8 bases in between. The length of the CDR3 is 16 residues. Germline V CDR1 and CDR2: PRHDT, FYEKMQ (reference sequence). This CDR3 is CASSLSTNSGANVLTF. In DNA, the CDR3 is TGTGCCAGCAGCTTAAGTACGAACTCTGGGGCCAACGTCCTGACTTTC.

The rearrangement uses TRBV11-2 and TRBJ2-4, with D tentatively TRBD1 (6 bases). Trimming left V 3 bases short and J 1 base short, with 13 bases between. The CDR3 is 16 amino acids. Per germline, CDR1 SGHAT and CDR2 FQNNGV. As DNA, the CDR3 is TGTGCCAGCAGCTTGAGGACAGATTTGGCCAAAAACATTCAGTACTTC. It yields the protein CASSLRTDLAKNIQYF. Full variable domain (rest looked up from reference TRBV11-2 and TRBJ2-4): EAGVAQSPRYKIIEKRQSVAFWCNPISGHATLYWYQQILGQGPKLLIQFQNNGVVDDSQLPKDRFSAERLKGVDSTLKIQPAKLEDSAVYLCASSLRTDLAKNIQYFGAGTRLSVL.

This clonotype has only a few counts. The chain has TRBV9 and TRBJ2-7; a weak D match, TRBD1 (6 bases). V was pared by 0 bases and J by 3 bases, with 13 bases between. This CDR3 has 15 residues. Germline values: CDR1 SGDLS, CDR2 YYNGEE. Here the CDR3 DNA reads TGTGCCAGCAGCGTAGCAGGGACACCTTTCTACGAGCAGTACTTC. As protein: CASSVAGTPFYEQYF.

This clonotype was detected only a few times. This sequence joins TRBV5-1 and TRBJ2-1; 7 bases fit TRBD2. V lost 4 bases, J lost 3 bases, and 4 bases stayed unmatched. CDR1 and CDR2 from the germline V gene are SGHRS and YFSETQ. The CDR3 length is 14 residues. The CDR3 protein is CASSPGGIYNEQFF. As DNA, the CDR3 is TGCGCCAGCAGCCCCGGGGGGATCTACAATGAGCAGTTCTTC.

The chain is built from TRBV7-2 and TRBJ2-7, with D tentatively TRBD2 (6 bases). Trimming shortened V by 1 base and J by 3 bases, and 13 bases separated the two germline ends. CDR3 size: 15 residues. The germline gives CDR1 SGHTA, CDR2 FQGNSA. The CDR3 loop reads CASSLVRDSNYEQYF. The CDR3 DNA is TGTGCCAGCAGCTTAGTCCGGGACTCGAACTACGAGCAGTACTTC.

The chain is built from TRBV11-2 and TRBJ2-3; 9 bases align to TRBD1. In germline, CDR1 is SGHAT, CDR2 FQNNGV. Losses at the gene ends were 2 bases for V and 2 bases for J; bases not matched to a gene: 14. This CDR3 has 19 amino acids. The CDR3 loop reads CASSLNSRTGAWHTDTQYF. Here the CDR3 DNA reads TGTGCCAGCAGCTTAAATTCGCGGACAGGGGCTTGGCACACAGATACGCAGTATTTT. Full variable domain (outside the CDR3, taken from reference TRBV11-2 and TRBJ2-3): EAGVAQSPRYKIIEKRQSVAFWCNPISGHATLYWYQQILGQGPKLLIQFQNNGVVDDSQLPKDRFSAERLKGVDSTLKIQPAKLEDSAVYLCASSLNSRTGAWHTDTQYFGPGTRLTVL.

This chain joins TRBV6-1 and TRBJ1-1, with TRBD1 as a possible D gene (5 bases). V lost 6 bases to trimming and J lost 0 bases, with 8 bases between them. This CDR3 comprises 13 residues. The germline V gene has CDR1 MNHNS and CDR2 SASEGT. This chain's CDR3 is CASSGAMNTEAFF. Here the CDR3 DNA reads TGTGCCAGCAGCGGGGCGATGAACACTGAAGCTTTCTTT.

This clonotype turned up a few times. The rearrangement joins TRBV5-1 to TRBJ2-1, with 8 positions matching TRBD1. The length of the CDR3 is 16 residues. Trimming at V came to 3 bases and at J to 7 bases, leaving 12 bases not matched to a gene. Looked up from germline, CDR1 is SGHRS and CDR2 is YFSETQ. Here the CDR3 DNA reads TGCGCCAGCAGCTCACAGGGGACAGGCGTTGGGAATGAGCAGTTCTTC. Translation gives CASSSQGTGVGNEQFF.

This clonotype has just a few counts. The chain joins TRBV9 to TRBJ2-7; 8 nucleotides agree with TRBD1. V lost 2 bases to trimming and J lost 2 bases; unmatched junction nucleotides: 6. Per germline, CDR1 SGDLS and CDR2 YYNGEE. This CDR3 spans 15 amino acids. DNA of the CDR3: TGTGCCAGCAGCGTCAGCCAGGGGGCCGCCTACGAGCAGTACTTC. The encoded protein is CASSVSQGAAYEQYF. The complete variable domain, with remaining parts taken from reference TRBV9 and TRBJ2-7, reads DSGVTQTPKHLITATGQRVTLRCSPRSGDLSVYWYQQSLDQGLQFLIQYYNGEERAKGNILERFSAQQFPDLHSELNLSSLELGDSALYFCASSVSQGAAYEQYFGPGTRLTVT.

This clonotype was recorded a few times. This chain links TRBV9 with TRBJ2-3; TRBD2 matches 9 bases. V lost 6 bases to trimming and J lost 1 base; unmatched junction nucleotides: 3. The germline V gene has CDR1 SGDLS and CDR2 YYNGEE. This CDR3 is built from 14 residues. Written as DNA, the CDR3 is TGTGCCAGCAATCGCGGGAGGGGCACAGATACGCAGTATTTT. Translated, it gives CASNRGRGTDTQYF. Full variable domain (rest looked up from reference TRBV9 and TRBJ2-3): DSGVTQTPKHLITATGQRVTLRCSPRSGDLSVYWYQQSLDQGLQFLIQYYNGEERAKGNILERFSAQQFPDLHSELNLSSLELGDSALYFCASNRGRGTDTQYFGPGTRLTVL.

The chain is built from TRBV6-5 and TRBJ2-1, with 11 positions matching TRBD1. This CDR3 comprises 13 residues. From germline, CDR1 is MNHEY and CDR2 SVGAGI. Trimming cost V 6 bases and J 9 bases; bases outside gene matches: 4. The CDR3 DNA reads TGTGCCAGCAGCCGGACAGGGGGCAGTGAGCAGTTCTTC. Protein product: CASSRTGGSEQFF.

A few counts support this clonotype. The chain carries TRBV12-5 and TRBJ2-4; 7 bases are a match to TRBD1. Looked up from germline, CDR1 is LGHNT and CDR2 is FRNRAP. The V segment lost 4 bases and the J segment 13 bases; nucleotides outside the gene matches: 7. There are 12 residues in the CDR3. The CDR3 DNA follows: TGTGCTAGTGGTTCGAGACAGGGAACACAGTACTTC. This codes for CASGSRQGTQYF.

The rearrangement links TRBV19 to TRBJ2-5; 11 bases match TRBD1. The CDR3 is 14 amino acids. Trimming took 6 bases from V and 2 from J; bases not matched to a gene: 2. The germline V gene encodes CDR1 LNHDA and CDR2 SQIVND (reference sequence). CDR3 DNA: TGTGCCAGTAGGGACAGGGGGCAGCAAGAGACCCAGTACTTC. Translating it yields CASRDRGQQETQYF.

This rearrangement joins TRBV12-3 or TRBV12-4 to TRBJ1-5; 7 nucleotides match TRBD1. J gave up 4 bases and V 6 bases, and 9 bases lay outside the gene matches. This CDR3 spans 15 amino acids. The CDR3 DNA follows: TGTGCCAGCAGCCATAATCCACAGGGGAATCAGCCCCAGCATTTT. Translating it yields CASSHNPQGNQPQHF.

This clonotype has a handful of counts. The CDR3 here is CASSPRGSGRTDTQYF. Here the CDR3 DNA reads TGTGCCAGCAGCCCCCGGGGGAGCGGGAGGACAGATACGCAGTATTTT. The chain is built from TRBV9 and TRBJ2-3; 9 bases are a match to TRBD2. Losses at the gene ends were 4 bases for V and 3 bases for J; bases not matched to a gene: 9. CDR1 is SGDLS, CDR2 YYNGEE, per germline. The CDR3 contains 16 residues.

V usage is TRBV3-1 and J usage is TRBJ1-5; a weak D match, TRBD1 (5 bases). The CDR3 spans 15 residues. Germline V gene lookup returns CDR1 LGHDT and CDR2 YNNKEL (reference sequence). V was trimmed by 0 bases and J by 5 bases, leaving 11 bases between them. The CDR3: CASSQDAGRDQPQHF. CDR3 nucleotides: TGTGCCAGCAGCCAAGATGCAGGGAGGGATCAGCCCCAGCATTTT.

The V and J genes are TRBV6-1 and TRBJ2-3; D call uncertain. Germline assignment: CDR1 MNHNS and CDR2 SASEGT. The V and J ends lost 6 bases and 5 bases respectively, with 18 bases between them. The CDR3 has 15 amino acids. Here the CDR3 reads CASRARFGRIDTQYF. The CDR3 DNA follows: TGTGCCAGCAGAGCGCGGTTCGGTCGCATAGATACGCAGTATTTT.

This sequence joins TRBV28 and TRBJ1-1; maybe TRBD1 (5 bases). Germline V gene lookup returns CDR1 MDHEN and CDR2 SYDVKM. V lost 10 bases and J lost 0, with 21 bases in between. There are 16 residues in the CDR3. CDR3 in DNA: TGTGCCACCAATAGGAAAGGGGCATTTATGAACACTGAAGCTTTCTTT. It is translated as CATNRKGAFMNTEAFF.